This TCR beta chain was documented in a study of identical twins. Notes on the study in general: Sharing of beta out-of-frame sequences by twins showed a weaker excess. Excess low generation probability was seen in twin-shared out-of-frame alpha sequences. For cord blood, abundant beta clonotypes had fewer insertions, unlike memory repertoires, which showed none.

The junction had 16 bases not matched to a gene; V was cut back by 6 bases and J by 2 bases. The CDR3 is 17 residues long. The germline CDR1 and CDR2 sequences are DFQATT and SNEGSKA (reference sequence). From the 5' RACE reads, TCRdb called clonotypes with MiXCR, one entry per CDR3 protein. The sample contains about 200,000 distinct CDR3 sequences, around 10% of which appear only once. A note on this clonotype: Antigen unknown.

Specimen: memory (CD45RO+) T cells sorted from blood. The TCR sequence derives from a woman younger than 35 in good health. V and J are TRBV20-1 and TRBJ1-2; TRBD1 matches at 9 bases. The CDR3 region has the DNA TGCAGTGCCAGGAGTCGGGACAGGGTATTAGCGAACTATGGCTACACCTTC. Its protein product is CSARSRDRVLANYGYTF.